This T cell receptor beta chain was sequenced during a study of a mutant IDH1 vaccine in newly diagnosed glioma. Time point reported: week 11, during vaccination. With topical imiquimod, each dose of the vaccine consisted of 300 ug of mutant IDH1 20-mer peptide. This clone was counted a single time. Antigen unknown. Repertoires were generated with immunoSEQ multiplex PCR, while TCRdb's copy carries only in-frame clones and drops some. The sample carries about 21,000 clones, roughly 86% recorded once. Trimming pared 0 bases from V and 11 bases from J, leaving 8 bases between. The germline V gene has CDR1 LNHNV and CDR2 YYDKDF (reference sequence). This CDR3 contains 12 residues.

V and J are TRBV15 and TRBJ1-5; no definite D call. Sequenced material: PBMCs, taken from a glioma patient whose treatment included an IDH1 peptide vaccine. The TCR originated in a woman between 40 and 50 years old with glioma. The CDR3 here is CATSRERSAQHF. The CDR3 DNA reads TGTGCCACCAGCAGAGAACGATCAGCCCAGCATTTT.